One sample yielded the 2 T cell receptor beta chains listed below, sequenced in a study of blood T cell repertoires in COVID-19. This table comes from immunoSEQ multiplex PCR, and its TCRdb copy is limited to in-frame clones, with some not included. The sample records some 58,000 clones, 85% to 95% being singletons. The sequencing sample was made of peripheral blood. The receptors originated from a man in his fifties or sixties with active COVID-19.

This clone was counted a single time. The chain is built from TRBV18 and TRBJ2-1; TRBD2 might be the D (6 bases). The germline V gene has CDR1 KGHSH and CDR2 LQKENI. This CDR3 region has 16 residues. V lost 3 bases and J lost 1, with 13 bases in between. CDR3 loop: CASSPFVGGSYNEQFF. The CDR3 DNA sequence: TGTGCCAGCTCACCCTTCGTGGGAGGTTCCTACAATGAGCAGTTCTTC.

This chain links TRBV28 with TRBJ1-4; D gene unclear. V lost 4 bases and J 4 bases, leaving 16 bases between the germline ends. The CDR3 length is 16 residues. Germline V gives CDR1 MDHEN, CDR2 SYDVKM. The CDR3 DNA reads as TGTGCCAGCAGTTCCCCGGTCAGGAATAGTAATGAAAAACTGTTTTTT. Translation: CASSSPVRNSNEKLFF.